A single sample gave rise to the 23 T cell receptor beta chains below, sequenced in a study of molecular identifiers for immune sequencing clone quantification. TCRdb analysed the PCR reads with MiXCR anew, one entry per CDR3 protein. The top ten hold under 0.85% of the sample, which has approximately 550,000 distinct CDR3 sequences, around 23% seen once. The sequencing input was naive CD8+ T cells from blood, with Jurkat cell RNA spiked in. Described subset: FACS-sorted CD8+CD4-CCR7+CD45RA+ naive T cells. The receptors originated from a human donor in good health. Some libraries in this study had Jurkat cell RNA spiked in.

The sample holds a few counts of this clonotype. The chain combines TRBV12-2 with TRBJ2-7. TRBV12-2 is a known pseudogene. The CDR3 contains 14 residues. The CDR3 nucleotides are TGTGCAAGTCGCTCTTCTCTGGCCACGGTAGAGCAGTACTTC. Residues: CASRSSLATVEQYF.

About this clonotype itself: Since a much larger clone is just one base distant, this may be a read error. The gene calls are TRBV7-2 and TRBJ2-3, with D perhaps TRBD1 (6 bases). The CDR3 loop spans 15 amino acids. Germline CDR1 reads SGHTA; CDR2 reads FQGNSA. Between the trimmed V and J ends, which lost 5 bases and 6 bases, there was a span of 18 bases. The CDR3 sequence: CASSVVFQGGDTQYF. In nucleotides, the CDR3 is TGTGCCAGCAGCGTAGTATTCCAAGGGGGTGATACGCAGTATTTT.

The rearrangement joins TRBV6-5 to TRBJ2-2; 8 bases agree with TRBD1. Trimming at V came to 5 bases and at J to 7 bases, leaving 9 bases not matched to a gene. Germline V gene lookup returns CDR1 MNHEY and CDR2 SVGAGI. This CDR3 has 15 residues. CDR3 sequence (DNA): TGTGCCAGCAGTCCAGATCAGGGGGCAAACGGGGAGCTGTTTTTT. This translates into CASSPDQGANGELFF.

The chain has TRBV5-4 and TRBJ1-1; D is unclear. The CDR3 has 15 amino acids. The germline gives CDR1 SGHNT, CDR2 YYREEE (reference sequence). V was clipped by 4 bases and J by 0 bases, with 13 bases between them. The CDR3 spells CASSTTDFMNTEAFF. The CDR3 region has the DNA TGTGCCAGCAGCACGACGGACTTCATGAACACTGAAGCTTTCTTT.

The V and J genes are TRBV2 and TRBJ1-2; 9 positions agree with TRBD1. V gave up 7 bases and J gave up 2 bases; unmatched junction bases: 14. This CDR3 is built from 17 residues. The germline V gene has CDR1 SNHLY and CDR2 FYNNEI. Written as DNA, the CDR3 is TGTGCCAGCACCCTAGACAGGGGGACTCTCACCAACTATGGCTACACCTTC. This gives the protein CASTLDRGTLTNYGYTF.

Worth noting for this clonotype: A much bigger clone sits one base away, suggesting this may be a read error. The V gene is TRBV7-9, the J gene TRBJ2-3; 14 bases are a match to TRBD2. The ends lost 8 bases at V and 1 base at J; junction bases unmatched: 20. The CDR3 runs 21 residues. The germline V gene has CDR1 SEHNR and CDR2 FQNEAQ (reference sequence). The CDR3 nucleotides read TGTGCCAGCGGCTCTCCGGGGGACTTCACGGGACTAGCGGGGGGCACAGATACGCAGTATTTT. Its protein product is CASGSPGDFTGLAGGTDTQYF.

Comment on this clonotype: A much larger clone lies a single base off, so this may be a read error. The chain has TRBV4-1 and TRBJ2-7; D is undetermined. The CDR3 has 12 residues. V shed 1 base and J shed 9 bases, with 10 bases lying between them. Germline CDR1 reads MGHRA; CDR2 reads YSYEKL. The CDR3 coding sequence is TGCGCCAGCAGCCAAGTAGGCCACGGGCAGTACTTC. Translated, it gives CASSQVGHGQYF.

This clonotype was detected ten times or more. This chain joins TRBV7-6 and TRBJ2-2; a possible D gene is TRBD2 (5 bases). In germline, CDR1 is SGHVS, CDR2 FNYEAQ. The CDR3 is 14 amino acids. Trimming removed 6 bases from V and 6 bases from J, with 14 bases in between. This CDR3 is CASRNGVEPGELFF. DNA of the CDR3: TGTGCCAGCAGAAACGGGGTCGAGCCCGGGGAGCTGTTTTTT.

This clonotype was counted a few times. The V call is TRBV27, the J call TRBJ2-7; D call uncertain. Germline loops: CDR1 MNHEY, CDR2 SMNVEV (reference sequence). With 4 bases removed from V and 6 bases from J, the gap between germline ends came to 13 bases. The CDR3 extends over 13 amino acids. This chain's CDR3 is CASSSGPALEQYF. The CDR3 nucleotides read TGTGCCAGCAGTTCAGGCCCGGCGCTCGAGCAGTACTTC.

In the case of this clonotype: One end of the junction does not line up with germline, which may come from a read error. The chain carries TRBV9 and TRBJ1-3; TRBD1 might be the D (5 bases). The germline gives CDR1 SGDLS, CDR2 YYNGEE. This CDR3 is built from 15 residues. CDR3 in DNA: TGTGCCAGCAGCGTAGAGGGGAACTCTGGAAACGCCATATATTTT. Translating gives CASSVEGNSGNAIYF.

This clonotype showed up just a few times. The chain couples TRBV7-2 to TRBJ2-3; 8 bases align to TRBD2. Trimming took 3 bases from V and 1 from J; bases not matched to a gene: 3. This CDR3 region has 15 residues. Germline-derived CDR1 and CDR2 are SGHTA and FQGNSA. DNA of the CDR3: TGTGCCAGCAGCTTGACTAGCGCCCGCACAGATACGCAGTATTTT. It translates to CASSLTSARTDTQYF.

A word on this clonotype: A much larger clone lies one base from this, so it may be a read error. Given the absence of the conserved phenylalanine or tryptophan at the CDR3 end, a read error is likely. CDR3 amino acids: CSVRQGTNEKLFL. CDR3 sequence (DNA): TGCAGCGTTCGACAGGGAACTAATGAAAAACTGTTTCTT. The chain recombines TRBV29-1 with TRBJ1-4; TRBD1 aligns across 7 bases. V was pared by 5 bases and J by 1 base, with 1 base of the junction left unmatched. Germline lookup yields CDR1 SQVTM and CDR2 ANQGSEA. The CDR3 sequence is 13 residues long.

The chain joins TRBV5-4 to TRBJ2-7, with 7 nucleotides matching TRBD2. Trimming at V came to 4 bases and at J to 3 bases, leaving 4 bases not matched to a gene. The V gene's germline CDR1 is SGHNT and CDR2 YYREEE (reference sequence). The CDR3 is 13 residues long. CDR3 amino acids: CASSGGGNYEQYF. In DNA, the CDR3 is TGTGCCAGCAGCGGGGGGGGGAACTACGAGCAGTACTTC.

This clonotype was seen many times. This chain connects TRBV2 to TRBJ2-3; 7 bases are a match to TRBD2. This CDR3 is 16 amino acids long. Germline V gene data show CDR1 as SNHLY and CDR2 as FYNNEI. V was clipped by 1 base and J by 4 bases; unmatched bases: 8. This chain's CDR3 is CASSEVRQTSSDTQYF. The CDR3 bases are TGTGCCAGCAGTGAAGTGAGACAGACTAGCTCAGATACGCAGTATTTT.

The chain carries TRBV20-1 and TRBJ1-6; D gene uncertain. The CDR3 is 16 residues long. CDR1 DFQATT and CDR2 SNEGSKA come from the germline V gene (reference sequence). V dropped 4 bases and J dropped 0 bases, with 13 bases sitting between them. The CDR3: CSAMPTISSYNSPLHF. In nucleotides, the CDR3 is TGCAGTGCTATGCCGACTATAAGCTCCTATAATTCACCCCTCCACTTT.

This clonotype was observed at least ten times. CDR3: CASRGNTGELFF. In DNA, the CDR3 is TGTGCCAGCAGAGGGAACACCGGGGAGCTGTTTTTT. The rearrangement joins TRBV9 to TRBJ2-2, with no clear D. V dropped 5 bases and J dropped 1 base, with 3 bases sitting between them. This CDR3 is built from 12 residues. Per the germline V gene, CDR1 is SGDLS and CDR2 is YYNGEE.

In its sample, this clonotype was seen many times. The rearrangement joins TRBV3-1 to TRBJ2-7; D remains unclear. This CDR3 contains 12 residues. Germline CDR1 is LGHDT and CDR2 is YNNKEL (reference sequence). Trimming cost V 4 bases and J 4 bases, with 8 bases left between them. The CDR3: CASSRDLYEQYF. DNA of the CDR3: TGTGCCAGCAGCCGCGACTTGTACGAGCAGTACTTC.

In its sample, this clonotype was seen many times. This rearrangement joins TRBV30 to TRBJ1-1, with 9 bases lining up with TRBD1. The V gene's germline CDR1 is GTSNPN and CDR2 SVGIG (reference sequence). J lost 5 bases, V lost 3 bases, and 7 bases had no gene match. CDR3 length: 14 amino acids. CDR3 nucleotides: TGTGCCTGGAGCACGGGACAGGGAGGGACTGAAGCTTTCTTT. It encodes CAWSTGQGGTEAFF.

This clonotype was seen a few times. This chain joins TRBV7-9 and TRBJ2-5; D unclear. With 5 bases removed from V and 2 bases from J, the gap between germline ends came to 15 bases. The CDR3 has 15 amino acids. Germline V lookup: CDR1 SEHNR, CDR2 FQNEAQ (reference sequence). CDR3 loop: CASSHFGGPQETQYF. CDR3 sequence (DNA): TGTGCCAGCAGCCATTTCGGTGGACCTCAAGAGACCCAGTACTTC.

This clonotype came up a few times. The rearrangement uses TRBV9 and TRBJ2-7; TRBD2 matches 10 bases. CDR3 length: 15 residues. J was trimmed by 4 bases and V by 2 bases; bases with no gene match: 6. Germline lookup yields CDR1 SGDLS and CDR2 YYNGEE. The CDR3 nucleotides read TGTGCCAGCAGCGTTACAGCGGGAGGGCAGTACGAGCAGTACTTC. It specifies CASSVTAGGQYEQYF.

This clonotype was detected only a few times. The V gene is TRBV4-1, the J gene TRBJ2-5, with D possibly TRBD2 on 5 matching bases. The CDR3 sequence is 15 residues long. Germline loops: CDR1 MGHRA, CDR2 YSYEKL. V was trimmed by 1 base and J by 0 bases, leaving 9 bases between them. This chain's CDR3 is CASSQVQADQETQYF. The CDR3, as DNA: TGCGCCAGCAGCCAAGTGCAAGCGGACCAAGAGACCCAGTACTTC.

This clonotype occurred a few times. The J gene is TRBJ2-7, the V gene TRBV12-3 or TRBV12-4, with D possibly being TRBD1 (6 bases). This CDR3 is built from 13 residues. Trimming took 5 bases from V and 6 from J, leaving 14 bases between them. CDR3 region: CASSVGTRGEQYF. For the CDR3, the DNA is TGTGCCAGCAGTGTTGGGACAAGGGGCGAGCAGTACTTC.

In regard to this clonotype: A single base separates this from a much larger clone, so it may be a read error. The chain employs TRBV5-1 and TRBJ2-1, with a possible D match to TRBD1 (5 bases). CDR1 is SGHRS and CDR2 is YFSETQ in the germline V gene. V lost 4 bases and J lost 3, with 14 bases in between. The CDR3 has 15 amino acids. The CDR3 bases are TGCGCCAGCAGCCCAGGGATTTCCCGCTACAATGAGCAGTTCTTC. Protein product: CASSPGISRYNEQFF.